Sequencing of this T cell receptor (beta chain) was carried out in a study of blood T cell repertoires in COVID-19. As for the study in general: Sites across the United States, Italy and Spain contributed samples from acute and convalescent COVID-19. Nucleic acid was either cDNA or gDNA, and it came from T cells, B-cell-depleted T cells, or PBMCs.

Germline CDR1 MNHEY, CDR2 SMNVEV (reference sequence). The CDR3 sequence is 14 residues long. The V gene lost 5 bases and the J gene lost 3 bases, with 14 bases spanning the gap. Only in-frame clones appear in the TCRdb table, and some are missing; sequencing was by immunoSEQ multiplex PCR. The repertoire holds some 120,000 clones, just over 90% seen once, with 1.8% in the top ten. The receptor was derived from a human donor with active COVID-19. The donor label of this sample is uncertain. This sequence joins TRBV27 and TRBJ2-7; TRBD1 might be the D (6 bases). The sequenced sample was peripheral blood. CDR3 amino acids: CASSPWGRRYEQYF. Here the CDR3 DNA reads TGTGCCAGCAGTCCGTGGGGGCGACGCTACGAGCAGTACTTC.